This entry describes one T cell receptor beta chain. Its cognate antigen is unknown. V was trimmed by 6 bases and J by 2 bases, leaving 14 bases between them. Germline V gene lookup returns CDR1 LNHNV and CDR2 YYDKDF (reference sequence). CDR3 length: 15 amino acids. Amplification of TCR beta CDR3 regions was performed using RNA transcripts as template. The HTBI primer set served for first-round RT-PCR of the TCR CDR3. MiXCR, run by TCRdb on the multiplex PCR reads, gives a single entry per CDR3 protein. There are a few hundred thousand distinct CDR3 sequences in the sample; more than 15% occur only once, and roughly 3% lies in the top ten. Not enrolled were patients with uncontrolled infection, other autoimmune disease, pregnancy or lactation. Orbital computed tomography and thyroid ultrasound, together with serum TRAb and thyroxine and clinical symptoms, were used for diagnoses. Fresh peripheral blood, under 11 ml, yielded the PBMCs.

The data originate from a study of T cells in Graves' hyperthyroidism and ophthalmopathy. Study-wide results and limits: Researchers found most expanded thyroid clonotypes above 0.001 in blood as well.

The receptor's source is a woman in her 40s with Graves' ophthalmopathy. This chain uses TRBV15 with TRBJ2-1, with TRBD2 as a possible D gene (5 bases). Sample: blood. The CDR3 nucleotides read TGTGCCACCAGGATGAAAGGACTGGCCTACAATGAGCAGTTCTTC. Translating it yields CATRMKGLAYNEQFF. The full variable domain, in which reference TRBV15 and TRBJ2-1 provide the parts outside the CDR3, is DAMVIQNPRYQVTQFGKPVTLSCSQTLNHNVMYWYQQKSSQAPKLLFHYYDKDFNNEADTPDNFQSRRPNTSFCFLDIRSPGLGDTAMYLCATRMKGLAYNEQFFGPGTRLTVL.